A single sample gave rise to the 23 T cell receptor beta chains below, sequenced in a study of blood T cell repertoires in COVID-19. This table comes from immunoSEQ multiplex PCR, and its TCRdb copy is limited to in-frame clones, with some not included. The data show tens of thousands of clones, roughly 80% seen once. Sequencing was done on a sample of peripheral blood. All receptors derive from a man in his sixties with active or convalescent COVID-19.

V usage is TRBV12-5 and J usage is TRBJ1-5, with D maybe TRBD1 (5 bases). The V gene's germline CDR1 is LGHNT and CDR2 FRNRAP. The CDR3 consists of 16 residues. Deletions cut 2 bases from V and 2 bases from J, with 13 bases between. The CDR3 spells CASGLPTSRGNQPQHF. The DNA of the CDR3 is TGTGCTAGTGGTTTGCCGACGTCCAGGGGCAATCAGCCCCAGCATTTT.

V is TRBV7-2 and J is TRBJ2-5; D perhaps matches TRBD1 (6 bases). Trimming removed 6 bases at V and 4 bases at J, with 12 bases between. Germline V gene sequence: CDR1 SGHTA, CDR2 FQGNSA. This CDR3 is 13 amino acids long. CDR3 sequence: CASSSGVRETQYF. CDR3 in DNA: TGTGCCAGCAGTTCAGGGGTGAGAGAGACCCAGTACTTC.

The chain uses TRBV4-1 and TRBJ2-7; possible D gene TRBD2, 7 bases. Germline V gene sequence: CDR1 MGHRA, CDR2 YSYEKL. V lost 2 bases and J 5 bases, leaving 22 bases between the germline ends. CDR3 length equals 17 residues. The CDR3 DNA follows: TGCGCCAGCAGCCAACTCCTCCTTGTGGGGGGGCTCGACGAGCAGTACTTC. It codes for CASSQLLLVGGLDEQYF.

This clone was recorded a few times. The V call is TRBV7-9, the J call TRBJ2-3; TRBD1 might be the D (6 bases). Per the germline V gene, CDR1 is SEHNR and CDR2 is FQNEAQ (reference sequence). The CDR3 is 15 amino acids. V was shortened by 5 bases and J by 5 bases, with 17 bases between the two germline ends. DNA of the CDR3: TGTGCCAGCAGCCGGCAGAACAGGGATGGAGATACGCAGTATTTT. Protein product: CASSRQNRDGDTQYF.

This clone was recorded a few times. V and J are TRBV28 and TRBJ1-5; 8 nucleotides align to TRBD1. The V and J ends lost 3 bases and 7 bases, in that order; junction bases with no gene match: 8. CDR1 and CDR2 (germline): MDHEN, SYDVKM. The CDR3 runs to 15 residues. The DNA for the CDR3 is TGTGCCAGCAGTTTCGGATCAGGGGGCAGGCAGCCCCAGCATTTT. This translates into CASSFGSGGRQPQHF.

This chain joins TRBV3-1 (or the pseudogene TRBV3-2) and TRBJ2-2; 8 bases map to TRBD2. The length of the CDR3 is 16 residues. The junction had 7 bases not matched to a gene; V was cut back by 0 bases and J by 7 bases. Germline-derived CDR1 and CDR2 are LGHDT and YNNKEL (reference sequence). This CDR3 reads CASSQERRGDHGELFF. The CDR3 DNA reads TGTGCCAGCAGCCAAGAGCGGCGGGGGGACCACGGGGAGCTGTTTTTT.

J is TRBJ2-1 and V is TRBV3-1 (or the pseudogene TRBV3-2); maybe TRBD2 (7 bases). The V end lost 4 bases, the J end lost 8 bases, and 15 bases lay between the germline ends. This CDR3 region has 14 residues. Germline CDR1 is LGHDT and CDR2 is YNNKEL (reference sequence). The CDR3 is CASSRRGGMDEQFF. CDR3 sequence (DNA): TGTGCCAGCAGCCGTAGGGGGGGCATGGATGAGCAGTTCTTC.

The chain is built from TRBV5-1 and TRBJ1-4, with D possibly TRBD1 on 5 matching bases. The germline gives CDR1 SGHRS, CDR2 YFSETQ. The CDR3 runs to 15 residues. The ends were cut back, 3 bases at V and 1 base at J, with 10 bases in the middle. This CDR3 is CASSSSGVTNEKLFF. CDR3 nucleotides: TGCGCCAGCAGCTCCTCGGGGGTAACTAATGAAAAACTGTTTTTT.

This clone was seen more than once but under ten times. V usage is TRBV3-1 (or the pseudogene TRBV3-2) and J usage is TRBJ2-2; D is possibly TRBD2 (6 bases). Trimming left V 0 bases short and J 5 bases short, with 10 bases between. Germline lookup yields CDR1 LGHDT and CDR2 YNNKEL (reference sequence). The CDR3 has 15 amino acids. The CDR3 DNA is TGTGCCAGCAGCCAAGAAAGGGACTGGACCGGGGAGCTGTTTTTT. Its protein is CASSQERDWTGELFF.

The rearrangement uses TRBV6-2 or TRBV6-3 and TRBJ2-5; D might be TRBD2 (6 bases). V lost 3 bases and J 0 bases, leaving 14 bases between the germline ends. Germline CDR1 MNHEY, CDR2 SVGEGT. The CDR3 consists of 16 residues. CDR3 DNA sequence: TGTGCCAGCAGTTATGGGGGACTCTCCAACCAAGAGACCCAGTACTTC. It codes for CASSYGGLSNQETQYF.

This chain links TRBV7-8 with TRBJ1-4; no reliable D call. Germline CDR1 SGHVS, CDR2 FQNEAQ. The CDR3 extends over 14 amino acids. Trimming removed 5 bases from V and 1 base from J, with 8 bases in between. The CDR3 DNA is TGTGCCAGCAGCCCCAGTCGAACTAATGAAAAACTGTTTTTT. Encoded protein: CASSPSRTNEKLFF. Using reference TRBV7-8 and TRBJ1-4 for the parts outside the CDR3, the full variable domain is GAGVSQSPRYKVAKRGQDVALRCDPISGHVSLFWYQQALGQGPEFLTYFQNEAQLDKSGLPSDRFFAERPEGSVSTLKIQRTQQEDSAVYLCASSPSRTNEKLFFGSGTQLSVL.

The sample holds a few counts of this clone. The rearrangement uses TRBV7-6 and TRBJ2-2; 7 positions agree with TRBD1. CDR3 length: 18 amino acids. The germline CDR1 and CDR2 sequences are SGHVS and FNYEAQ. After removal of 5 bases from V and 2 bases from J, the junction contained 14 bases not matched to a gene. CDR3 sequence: CASSPRTGQWANTGELFF. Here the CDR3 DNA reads TGTGCCAGCAGCCCCAGGACAGGCCAGTGGGCCAACACCGGGGAGCTGTTTTTT. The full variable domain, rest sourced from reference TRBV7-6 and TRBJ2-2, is GAGVSQSPRYKVTKRGQDVALRCDPISGHVSLYWYRQALGQGPEFLTYFNYEAQQDKSGLPNDRFSAERPEGSISTLTIQRTEQRDSAMYRCASSPRTGQWANTGELFFGEGSRLTVL.

The CDR3 DNA reads as TGTGCCAGCAGTGACAGGGTAGAGAACACTGAAGCTTTCTTT. It codes for CASSDRVENTEAFF. The rearrangement links TRBV6-1 to TRBJ1-1, with D maybe TRBD1 (5 bases). The germline CDR1 and CDR2 sequences are MNHNS and SASEGT. This CDR3 is 14 amino acids long. V lost 3 bases, J lost 1 base, and 9 bases lay in between.

CDR3 sequence reads: CASSHGGATYQPQHF. The CDR3 coding sequence is TGTGCCAGCAGCCACGGGGGGGCTACCTATCAGCCCCAGCATTTT. The chain joins TRBV6-5 to TRBJ1-5, with a tentative D call TRBD1 (6 bases). This CDR3 region has 15 residues. V gave up 6 bases and J gave up 5 bases, with 17 bases separating them. The germline V gene encodes CDR1 MNHEY and CDR2 SVGAGI.

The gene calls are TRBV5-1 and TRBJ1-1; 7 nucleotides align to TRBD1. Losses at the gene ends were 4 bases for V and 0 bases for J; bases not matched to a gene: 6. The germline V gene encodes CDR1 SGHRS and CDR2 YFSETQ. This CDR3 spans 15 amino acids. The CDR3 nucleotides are TGCGCCAGCAGCACTCGGGACAGCATGAACACTGAAGCTTTCTTT. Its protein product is CASSTRDSMNTEAFF.

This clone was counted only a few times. The CDR3 here is CASSYSSQGAFYEQYF. The CDR3 DNA is TGTGCCAGCAGTTACTCGTCGCAGGGGGCATTCTACGAGCAGTACTTC. The V and J genes are TRBV6-5 and TRBJ2-7; 8 bases agree with TRBD1. The CDR3 sequence is 16 residues long. Germline values: CDR1 MNHEY, CDR2 SVGAGI. Trimming at V came to 0 bases and at J to 3 bases, leaving 7 bases not matched to a gene.

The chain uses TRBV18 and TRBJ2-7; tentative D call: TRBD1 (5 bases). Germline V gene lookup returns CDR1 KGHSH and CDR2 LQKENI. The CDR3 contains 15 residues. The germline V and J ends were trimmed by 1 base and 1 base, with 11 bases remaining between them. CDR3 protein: CASSPLGARSYEQYF. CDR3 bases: TGTGCCAGCTCACCACTTGGGGCAAGGTCCTACGAGCAGTACTTC. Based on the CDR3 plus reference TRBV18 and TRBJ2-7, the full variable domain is NAGVMQNPRHLVRRRGQEARLRCSPMKGHSHVYWYRQLPEEGLKFMVYLQKENIIDESGMPKERFSAEFPKEGPSILRIQQVVRGDSAAYFCASSPLGARSYEQYFGPGTRLTVT.

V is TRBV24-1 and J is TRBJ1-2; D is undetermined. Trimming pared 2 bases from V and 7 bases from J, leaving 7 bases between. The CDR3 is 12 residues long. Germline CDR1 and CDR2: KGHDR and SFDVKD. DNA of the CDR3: TGTGCCACCAGTGATTCCCGCGGTGGCTACACCTTC. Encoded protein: CATSDSRGGYTF.

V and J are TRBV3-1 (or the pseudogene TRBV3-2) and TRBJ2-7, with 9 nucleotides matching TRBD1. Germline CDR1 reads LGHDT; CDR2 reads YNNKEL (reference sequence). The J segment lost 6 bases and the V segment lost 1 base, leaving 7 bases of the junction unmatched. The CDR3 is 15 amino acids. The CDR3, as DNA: TGTGCCAGCAGCCAAGGGGGACAGGGAGGGCTCGAGCAGTACTTC. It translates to CASSQGGQGGLEQYF.

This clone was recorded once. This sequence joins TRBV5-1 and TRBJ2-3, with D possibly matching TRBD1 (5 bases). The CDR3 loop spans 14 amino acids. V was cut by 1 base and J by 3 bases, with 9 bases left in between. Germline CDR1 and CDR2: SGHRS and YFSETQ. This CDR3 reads CASSLSQGTDTQYF. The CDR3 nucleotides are TGCGCCAGCAGCTTGTCTCAGGGAACAGATACGCAGTATTTT.

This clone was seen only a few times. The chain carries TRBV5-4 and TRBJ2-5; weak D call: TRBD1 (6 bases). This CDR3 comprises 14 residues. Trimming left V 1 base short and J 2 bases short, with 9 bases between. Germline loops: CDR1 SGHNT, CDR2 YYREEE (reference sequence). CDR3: CASSLPTGQETQYF. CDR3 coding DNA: TGTGCCAGCAGCTTGCCAACAGGGCAAGAGACCCAGTACTTC.

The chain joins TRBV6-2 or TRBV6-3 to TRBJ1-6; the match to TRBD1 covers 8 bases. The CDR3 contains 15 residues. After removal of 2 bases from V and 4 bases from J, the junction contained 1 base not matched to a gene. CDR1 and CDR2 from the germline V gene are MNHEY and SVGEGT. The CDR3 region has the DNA TGTGCCAGCAGTTACGACAGGGGATATAATTCACCCCTCCACTTT. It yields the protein CASSYDRGYNSPLHF.

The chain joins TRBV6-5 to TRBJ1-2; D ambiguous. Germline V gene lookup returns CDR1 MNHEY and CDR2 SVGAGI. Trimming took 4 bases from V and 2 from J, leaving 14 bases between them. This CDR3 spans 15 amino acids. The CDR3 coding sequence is TGTGCCAGCAGTTTAGGAGGAGAGGGAAACTATGGCTACACCTTC. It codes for CASSLGGEGNYGYTF.